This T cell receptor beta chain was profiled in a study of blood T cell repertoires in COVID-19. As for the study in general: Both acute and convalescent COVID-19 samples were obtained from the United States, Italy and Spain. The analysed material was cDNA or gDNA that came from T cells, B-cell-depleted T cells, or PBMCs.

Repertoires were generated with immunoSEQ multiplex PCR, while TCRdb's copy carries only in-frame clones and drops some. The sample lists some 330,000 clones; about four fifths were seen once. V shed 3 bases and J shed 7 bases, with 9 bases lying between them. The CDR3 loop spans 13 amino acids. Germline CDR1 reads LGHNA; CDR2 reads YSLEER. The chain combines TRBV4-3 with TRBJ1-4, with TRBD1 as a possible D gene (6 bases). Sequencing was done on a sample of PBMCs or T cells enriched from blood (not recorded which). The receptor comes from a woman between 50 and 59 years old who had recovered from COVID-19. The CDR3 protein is CASSQARGEKLFF. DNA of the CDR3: TGCGCCAGCAGCCAGGCCAGGGGTGAAAAACTGTTTTTT.